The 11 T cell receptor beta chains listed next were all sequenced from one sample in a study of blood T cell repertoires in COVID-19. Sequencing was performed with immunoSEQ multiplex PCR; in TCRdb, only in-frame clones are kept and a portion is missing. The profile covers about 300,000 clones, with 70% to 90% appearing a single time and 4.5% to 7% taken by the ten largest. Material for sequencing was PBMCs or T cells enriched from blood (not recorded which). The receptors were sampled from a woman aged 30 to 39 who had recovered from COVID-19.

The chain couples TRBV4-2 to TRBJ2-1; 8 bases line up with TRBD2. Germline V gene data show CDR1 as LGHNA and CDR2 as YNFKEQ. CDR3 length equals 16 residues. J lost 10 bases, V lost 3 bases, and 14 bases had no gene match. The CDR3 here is CASSHIPSGGGNEQFF. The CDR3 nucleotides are TGTGCCAGCAGCCATATCCCCTCGGGGGGGGGCAACGAGCAGTTCTTC.

CDR3 region: CASSSGTGVAEQYF. For the CDR3, the DNA is TGTGCCAGCAGCTCTGGGACAGGGGTGGCCGAGCAGTACTTC. The chain recombines TRBV7-2 with TRBJ2-7, with TRBD1 identical over 10 bases. The junction had 6 bases not matched to a gene; V was cut back by 4 bases and J by 6 bases. The germline V gene encodes CDR1 SGHTA and CDR2 FQGNSA. This CDR3 comprises 14 residues.

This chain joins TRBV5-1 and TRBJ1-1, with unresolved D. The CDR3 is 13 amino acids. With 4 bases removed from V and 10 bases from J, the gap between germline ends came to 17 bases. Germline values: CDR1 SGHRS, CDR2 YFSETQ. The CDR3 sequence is CASSPRGAGGAFF. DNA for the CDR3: TGCGCCAGCAGCCCCCGAGGCGCCGGCGGAGCTTTCTTT.

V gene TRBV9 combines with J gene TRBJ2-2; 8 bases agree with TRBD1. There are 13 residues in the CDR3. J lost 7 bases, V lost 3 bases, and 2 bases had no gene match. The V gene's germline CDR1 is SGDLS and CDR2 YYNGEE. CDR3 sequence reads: CASSEGQGGELFF. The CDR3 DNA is TGTGCCAGCAGCGAAGGACAGGGCGGGGAGCTGTTTTTT.

The CDR3 DNA is TGTGCCAGCAGCTTAGACAGGGGGAAGACAGATACGCAGTATTTT. Translated: CASSLDRGKTDTQYF. This rearrangement joins TRBV7-2 to TRBJ2-3; 8 nucleotides match TRBD1. Germline assignment: CDR1 SGHTA and CDR2 FQGNSA. Trimming cost V 1 base and J 3 bases; bases outside gene matches: 3. The CDR3 covers 15 residues. The full variable domain, rest sourced from reference TRBV7-2 and TRBJ2-3, is GAGVSQSPSNKVTEKGKDVELRCDPISGHTALYWYRQSLGQGLEFLIYFQGNSAPDKSGLPSDRFSAERTGGSVSTLTIQRTQQEDSAVYLCASSLDRGKTDTQYFGPGTRLTVL.

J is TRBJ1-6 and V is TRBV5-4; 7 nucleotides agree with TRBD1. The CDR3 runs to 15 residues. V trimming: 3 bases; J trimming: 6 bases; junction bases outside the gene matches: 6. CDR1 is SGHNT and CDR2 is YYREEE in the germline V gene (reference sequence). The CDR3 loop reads CASSSSTGINSPLHF. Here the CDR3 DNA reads TGTGCCAGCAGCTCATCGACAGGGATTAATTCACCCCTCCACTTT.

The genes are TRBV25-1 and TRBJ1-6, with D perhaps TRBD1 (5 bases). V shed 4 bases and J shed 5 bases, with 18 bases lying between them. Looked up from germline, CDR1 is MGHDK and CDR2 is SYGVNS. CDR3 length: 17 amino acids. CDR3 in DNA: TGTGCCAGCAGTGCGCCCCAGGGTGGGGCCAATAATTCACCCCTCCACTTT. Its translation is CASSAPQGGANNSPLHF.

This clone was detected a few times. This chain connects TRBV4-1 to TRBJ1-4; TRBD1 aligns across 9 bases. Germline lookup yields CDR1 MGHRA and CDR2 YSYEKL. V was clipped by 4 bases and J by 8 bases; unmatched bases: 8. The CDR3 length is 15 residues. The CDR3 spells CASSLGQGQWEKLFF. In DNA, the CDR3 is TGCGCCAGCAGCCTGGGACAGGGCCAGTGGGAAAAACTGTTTTTT.

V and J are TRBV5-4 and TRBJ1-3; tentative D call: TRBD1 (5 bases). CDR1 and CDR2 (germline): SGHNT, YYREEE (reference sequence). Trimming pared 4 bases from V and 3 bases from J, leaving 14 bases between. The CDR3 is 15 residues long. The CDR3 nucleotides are TGTGCCAGCAGCAGCGCCCAGGGAGGTGGAAACACCATATATTTT. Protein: CASSSAQGGGNTIYF.

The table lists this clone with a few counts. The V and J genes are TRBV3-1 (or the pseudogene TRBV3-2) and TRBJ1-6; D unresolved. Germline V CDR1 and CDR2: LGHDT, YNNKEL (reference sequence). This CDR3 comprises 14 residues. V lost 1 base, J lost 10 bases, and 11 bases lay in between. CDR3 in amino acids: CASSQVDGGSPLHF. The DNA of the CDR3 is TGTGCCAGCAGCCAAGTAGACGGAGGCTCACCCCTCCACTTT.

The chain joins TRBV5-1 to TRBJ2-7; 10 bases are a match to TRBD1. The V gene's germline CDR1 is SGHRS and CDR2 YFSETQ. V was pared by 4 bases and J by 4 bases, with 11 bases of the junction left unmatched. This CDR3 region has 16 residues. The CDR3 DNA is TGCGCCAGCAGCCCCGGAGGGACAGGGGAGATTTACGAGCAGTACTTC. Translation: CASSPGGTGEIYEQYF.